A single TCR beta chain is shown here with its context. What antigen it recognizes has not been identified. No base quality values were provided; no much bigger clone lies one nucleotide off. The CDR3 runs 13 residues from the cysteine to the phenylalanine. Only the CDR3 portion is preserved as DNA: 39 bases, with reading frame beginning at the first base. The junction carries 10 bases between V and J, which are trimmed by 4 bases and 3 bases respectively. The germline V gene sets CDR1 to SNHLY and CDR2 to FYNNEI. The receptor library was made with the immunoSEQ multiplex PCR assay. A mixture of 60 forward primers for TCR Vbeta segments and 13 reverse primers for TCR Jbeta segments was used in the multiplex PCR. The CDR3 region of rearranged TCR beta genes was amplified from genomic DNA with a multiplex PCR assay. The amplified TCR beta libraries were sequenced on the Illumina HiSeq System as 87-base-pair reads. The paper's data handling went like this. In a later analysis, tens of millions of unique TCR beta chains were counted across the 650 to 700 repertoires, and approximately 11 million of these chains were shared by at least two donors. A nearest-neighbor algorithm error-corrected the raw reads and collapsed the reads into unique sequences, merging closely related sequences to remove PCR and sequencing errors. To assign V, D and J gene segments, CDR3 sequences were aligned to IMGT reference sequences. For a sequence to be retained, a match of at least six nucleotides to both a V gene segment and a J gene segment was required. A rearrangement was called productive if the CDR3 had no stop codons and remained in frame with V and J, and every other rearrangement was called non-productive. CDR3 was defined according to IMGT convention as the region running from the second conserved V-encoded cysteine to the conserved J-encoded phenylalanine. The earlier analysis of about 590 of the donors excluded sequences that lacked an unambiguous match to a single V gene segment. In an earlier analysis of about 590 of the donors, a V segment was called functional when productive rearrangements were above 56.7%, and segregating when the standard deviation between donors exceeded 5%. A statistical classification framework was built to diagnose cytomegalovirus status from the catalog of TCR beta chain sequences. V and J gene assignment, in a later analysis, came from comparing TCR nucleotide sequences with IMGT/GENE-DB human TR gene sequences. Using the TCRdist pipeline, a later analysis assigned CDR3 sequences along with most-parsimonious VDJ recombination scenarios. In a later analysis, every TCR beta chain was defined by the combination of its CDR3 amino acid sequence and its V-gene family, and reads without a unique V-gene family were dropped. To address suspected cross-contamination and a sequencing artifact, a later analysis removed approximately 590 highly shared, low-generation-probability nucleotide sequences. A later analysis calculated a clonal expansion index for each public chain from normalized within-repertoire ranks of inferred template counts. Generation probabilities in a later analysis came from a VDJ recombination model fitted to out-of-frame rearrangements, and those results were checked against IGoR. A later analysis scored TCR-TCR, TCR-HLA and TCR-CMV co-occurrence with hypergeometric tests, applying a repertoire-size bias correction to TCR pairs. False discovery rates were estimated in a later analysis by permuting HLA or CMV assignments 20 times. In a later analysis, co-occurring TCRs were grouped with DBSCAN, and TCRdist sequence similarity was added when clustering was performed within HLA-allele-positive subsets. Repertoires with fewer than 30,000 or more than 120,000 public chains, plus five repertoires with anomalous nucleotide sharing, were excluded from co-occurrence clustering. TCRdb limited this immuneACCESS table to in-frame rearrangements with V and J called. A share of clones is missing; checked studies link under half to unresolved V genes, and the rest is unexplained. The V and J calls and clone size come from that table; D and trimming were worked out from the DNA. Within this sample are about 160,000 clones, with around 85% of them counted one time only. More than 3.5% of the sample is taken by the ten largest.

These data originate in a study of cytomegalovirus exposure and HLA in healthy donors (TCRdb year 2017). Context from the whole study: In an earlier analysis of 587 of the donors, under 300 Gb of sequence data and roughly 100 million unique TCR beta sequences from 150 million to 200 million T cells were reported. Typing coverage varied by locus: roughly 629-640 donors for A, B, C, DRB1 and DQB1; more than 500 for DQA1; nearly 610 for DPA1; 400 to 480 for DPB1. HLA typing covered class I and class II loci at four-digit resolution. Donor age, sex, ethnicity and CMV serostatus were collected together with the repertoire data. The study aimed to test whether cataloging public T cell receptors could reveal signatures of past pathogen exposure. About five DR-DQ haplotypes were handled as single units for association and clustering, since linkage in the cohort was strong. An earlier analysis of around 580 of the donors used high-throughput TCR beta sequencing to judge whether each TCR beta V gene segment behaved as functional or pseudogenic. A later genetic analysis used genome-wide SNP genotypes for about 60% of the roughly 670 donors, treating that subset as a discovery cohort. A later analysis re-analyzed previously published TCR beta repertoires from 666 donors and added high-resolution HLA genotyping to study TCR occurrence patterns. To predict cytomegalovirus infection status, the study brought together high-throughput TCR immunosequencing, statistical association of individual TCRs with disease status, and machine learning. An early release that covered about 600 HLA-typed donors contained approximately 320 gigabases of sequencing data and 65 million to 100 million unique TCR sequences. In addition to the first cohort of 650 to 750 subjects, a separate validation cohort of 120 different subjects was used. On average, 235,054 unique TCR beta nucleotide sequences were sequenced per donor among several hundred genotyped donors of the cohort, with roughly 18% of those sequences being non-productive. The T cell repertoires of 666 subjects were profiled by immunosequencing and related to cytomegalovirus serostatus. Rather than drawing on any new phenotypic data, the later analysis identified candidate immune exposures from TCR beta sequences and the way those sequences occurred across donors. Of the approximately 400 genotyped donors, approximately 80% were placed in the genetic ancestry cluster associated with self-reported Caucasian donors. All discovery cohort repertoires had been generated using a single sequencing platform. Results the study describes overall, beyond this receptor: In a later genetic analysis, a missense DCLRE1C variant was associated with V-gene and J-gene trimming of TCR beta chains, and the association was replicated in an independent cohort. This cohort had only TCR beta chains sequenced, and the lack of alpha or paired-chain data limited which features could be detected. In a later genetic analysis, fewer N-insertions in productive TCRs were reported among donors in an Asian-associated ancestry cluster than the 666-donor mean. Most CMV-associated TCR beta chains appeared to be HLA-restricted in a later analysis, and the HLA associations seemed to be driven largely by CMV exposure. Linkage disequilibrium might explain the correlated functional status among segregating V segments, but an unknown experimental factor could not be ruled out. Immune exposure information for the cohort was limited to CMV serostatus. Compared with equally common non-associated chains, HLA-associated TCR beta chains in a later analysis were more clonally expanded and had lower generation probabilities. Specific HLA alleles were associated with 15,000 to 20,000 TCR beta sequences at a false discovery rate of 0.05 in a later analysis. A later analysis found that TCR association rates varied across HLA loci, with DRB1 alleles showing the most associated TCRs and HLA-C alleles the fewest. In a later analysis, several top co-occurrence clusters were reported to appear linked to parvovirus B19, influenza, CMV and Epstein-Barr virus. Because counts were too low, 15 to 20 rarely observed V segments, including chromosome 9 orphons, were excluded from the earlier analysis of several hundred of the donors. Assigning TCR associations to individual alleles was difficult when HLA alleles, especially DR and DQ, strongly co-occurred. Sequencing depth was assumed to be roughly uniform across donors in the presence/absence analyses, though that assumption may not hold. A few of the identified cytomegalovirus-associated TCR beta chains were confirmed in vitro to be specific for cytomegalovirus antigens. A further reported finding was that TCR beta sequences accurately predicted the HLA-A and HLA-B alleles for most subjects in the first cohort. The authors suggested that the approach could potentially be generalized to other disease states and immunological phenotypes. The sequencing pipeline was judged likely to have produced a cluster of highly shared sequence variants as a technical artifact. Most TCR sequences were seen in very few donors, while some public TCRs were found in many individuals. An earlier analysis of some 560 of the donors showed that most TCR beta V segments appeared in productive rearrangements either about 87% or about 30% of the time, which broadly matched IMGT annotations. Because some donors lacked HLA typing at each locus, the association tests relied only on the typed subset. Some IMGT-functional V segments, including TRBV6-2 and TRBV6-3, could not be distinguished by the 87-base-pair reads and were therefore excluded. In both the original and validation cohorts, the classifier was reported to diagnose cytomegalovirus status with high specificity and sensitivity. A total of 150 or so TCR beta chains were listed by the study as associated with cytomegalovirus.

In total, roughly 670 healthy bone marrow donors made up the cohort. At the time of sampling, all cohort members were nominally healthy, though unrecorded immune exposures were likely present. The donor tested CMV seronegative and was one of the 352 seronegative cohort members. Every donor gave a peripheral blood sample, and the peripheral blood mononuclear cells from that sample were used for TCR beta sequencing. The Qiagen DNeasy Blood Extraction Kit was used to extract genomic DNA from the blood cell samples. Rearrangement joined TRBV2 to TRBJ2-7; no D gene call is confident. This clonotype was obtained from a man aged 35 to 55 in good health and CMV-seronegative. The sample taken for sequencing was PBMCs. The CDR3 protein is CASSGVGVYEQYF. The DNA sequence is TGTGCCAGCAGTGGAGTCGGAGTCTACGAGCAGTACTTC.